This T cell receptor beta chain appears in the sequencing data of a study of T cells in Graves' hyperthyroidism and ophthalmopathy. Study-wide points: Appearing also in blood were most of the thyroid clonotypes expanded above 0.001.

Trimming left V 0 bases short and J 9 bases short, with 17 bases between. Germline V gene data show CDR1 as MNHEY and CDR2 as SVGAGI. The CDR3 loop spans 15 amino acids. The authors deemed Graves' hyperthyroidism stable absent ophthalmopathy progression within 18 months. Patients were excluded because of uncontrolled infection, other autoimmune disease, pregnancy or lactation. Authors of the study amplified TCR beta CDR3 regions from RNA transcripts. Researchers ran a first-round RT-PCR on the TCR CDR3 using the HTBI primer set. TCRdb analysed the multiplex PCR reads with MiXCR anew, one entry per CDR3 protein. Here the sample spans 470,000 or so distinct CDR3 sequences, less than 25% being singletons. This clonotype was recorded at least ten times. Its antigen is currently unknown.

V and J are TRBV6-5 and TRBJ1-2; D unresolved. This clonotype originated in a man aged 18 to 30 with Graves' hyperthyroidism. Input material: blood. The CDR3: CASSYSGRAGDSYTF. CDR3 in DNA: TGTGCCAGCAGTTACTCTGGGAGGGCCGGAGATAGCTACACCTTC.